This T cell receptor beta chain comes out of a study of OX40 agonist ivuxolimab in advanced cancers. Looking at the study overall: Earlier anti-PD-1, anti-PD-L1 or anti-CTLA-4 therapy was permitted; over 35% had received some. Two patients with cutaneous melanoma and one with hepatocellular carcinoma, three in total, showed partial responses. Study-level points and caveats: Partial responders dosed at 0.1-3.0 mg/kg displayed clonal expansion ranking among the lowest.

Autoimmune disease history or systemic immunosuppression was exclusionary. TCRdb keeps only in-frame clones here, not all; method: immunoSEQ multiplex PCR. This sample has 15,000 to 20,000 clones; about 80% occur once, and the top ten carry about half. On this clone itself: Its target is not known.

Germline loops: CDR1 SGHNT, CDR2 YENEEA. The CDR3 runs 15 residues. The ends were cut back, 8 bases at V and 8 bases at J, with 22 bases in the middle. The chain links TRBV11-3 to TRBJ2-1; D possibly corresponds to TRBD2 (6 bases). The specimen comprised CD4+ or CD8+ T cells sorted from blood, sampled in a trial of the OX40 agonist ivuxolimab. The sequence came from an adult with an advanced solid tumor such as melanoma, head and neck, liver or kidney cancer. The chain's CDR3 is CASGKSGPPPDEQFF. The CDR3 nucleotides read TGTGCCAGCGGAAAGAGCGGGCCGCCTCCGGATGAGCAGTTCTTC.